This T cell receptor beta chain stems from a study of CD8+CD57+ T cells in acquired aplastic anemia. Flow cytometry had shown expanded CD8+CD57+ cells in the patients chosen for sequencing. The patients, all of them, had severe acquired aplastic anemia. Therapy had not been given to patients before blood sampling. The ends were cut back, 2 bases at V and 11 bases at J, with 11 bases in the middle. Germline loops: CDR1 SNHLY, CDR2 FYNNEI. This CDR3 contains 12 residues. Template material for TCR beta VDJ and CDR3 profiling consisted of genomic DNA. TCRdb processed the reads anew with MiXCR; each CDR3 protein has one entry. Found here are around 210,000 distinct CDR3 sequences, over 55% of them singletons; the top ten hold about 60%.

The J gene is TRBJ2-3, the V gene TRBV2, with no clear D. The sequencing input was sorted CD4+, CD8+, or CD8+CD57+ T cells (not recorded which) from PBMCs. This TCR came from a human donor with aplastic anemia. The DNA for the CDR3 is TGTGCCAGCAGTGAATTGGGCCAGTTGCAGTATTTT. Protein: CASSELGQLQYF.